This T cell receptor beta chain originates from a study of cytomegalovirus exposure and HLA in healthy donors. Study findings and constraints: TCR beta sequences reportedly predicted most subjects' HLA-A and HLA-B alleles accurately.

This clone has a single count. Antigen: not known. This CDR3 has 15 amino acids. Between the trimmed V and J ends, which lost 7 bases and 5 bases, there was a span of 21 bases. From germline, CDR1 is SGHRS and CDR2 YFSETQ. PCR involved 60 Vbeta and 13 Jbeta primers. Data came from immunoSEQ multiplex PCR; TCRdb stores just in-frame clones and leaves some out. This table has 200,000 to 250,000 clones, over 80% appearing once. This receptor was taken from a woman aged 40-49 years in good health and CMV-seropositive. V is TRBV5-1 and J is TRBJ1-1; weak D call: TRBD1 (5 bases). Material: PBMCs. CDR3 in amino acids: CASGPGLSGGTEAFF. The CDR3 bases are TGCGCCAGCGGCCCGGGACTCTCAGGAGGGACTGAAGCTTTCTTT.